This is a list of T cell receptor beta chains from one sample in a study of blood T cells in healthy people across ages. TCRdb re-analysed the 5' RACE reads in MiXCR, keeping a single row per CDR3 protein. The sample yields fewer than 650,000 distinct CDR3 sequences, about 27% seen once. This sample also belongs to another study, concerning T cells of mothers and their children.

The sample was blood. The source is a boy aged 2-9 years in good health. The CDR3 runs from the conserved cysteine through the conserved F or W. A clone size is listed for some rows: how often the clone was seen (once, few, many), or a class if it is expanded.

j_call: TRBJ2-1; clone_size: few; v_call: TRBV20-1; cdr3_aa: CSARRDTHNEQFF
j_call: TRBJ1-1; clone_size: -; v_call: TRBV12-3/TRBV12-4; cdr3_aa: CASKLIRQNTEAFF
j_call: TRBJ2-3; clone_size: few; v_call: TRBV27; cdr3_aa: CASSELAGRGINTQYF
j_call: TRBJ2-7; clone_size: -; v_call: TRBV10-3; cdr3_aa: CAITDRGSSYEQYF
j_call: TRBJ2-1; clone_size: -; v_call: TRBV3-1; cdr3_aa: CASSQTSSNEQFF
j_call: TRBJ1-1; clone_size: few; v_call: TRBV2; cdr3_aa: CASSLMDTKAFF
j_call: TRBJ2-2; clone_size: -; v_call: TRBV7-2; cdr3_aa: CASSLANTWELFF
j_call: TRBJ2-2; clone_size: many; v_call: TRBV7-9; cdr3_aa: CASSENTGELFF
j_call: TRBJ2-6; clone_size: few; v_call: TRBV9; cdr3_aa: CASSVVDYSGASGANVLTF
j_call: -; clone_size: -; v_call: TRBV25-1; cdr3_aa: CASSEYRKSESWDEQFF
j_call: TRBJ2-7; clone_size: few; v_call: TRBV29-1; cdr3_aa: CSVEETGGSYEQYF
j_call: TRBJ2-5; clone_size: -; v_call: TRBV5-1; cdr3_aa: CASSRGLTLEKYF
j_call: TRBJ2-5; clone_size: -; v_call: TRBV7-3; cdr3_aa: CASSLRGDNQETQYF
j_call: TRBJ2-5; clone_size: -; v_call: TRBV10-3; cdr3_aa: CAIGQKQETQYF
j_call: TRBJ2-7; clone_size: -; v_call: TRBV7-8; cdr3_aa: CARKTGYEQYF
j_call: TRBJ2-5; clone_size: -; v_call: TRBV5-5; cdr3_aa: CASSRSVGDVGTQYF
j_call: TRBJ1-1; clone_size: -; v_call: TRBV18; cdr3_aa: CASSPPSTPWAFF
j_call: TRBJ2-5; clone_size: few; v_call: TRBV9; cdr3_aa: CASSVGVAGYEETQYF
j_call: TRBJ2-1; clone_size: few; v_call: TRBV6-4; cdr3_aa: CASSDEAGSNNEQFF
j_call: -; clone_size: -; v_call: TRBV4-1; cdr3_aa: CASSQVVGGQFF
j_call: TRBJ2-2; clone_size: few; v_call: TRBV9; cdr3_aa: CASSSGQNTGELFF
j_call: TRBJ2-5; clone_size: -; v_call: TRBV7-6; cdr3_aa: CASSPRPPTGDQETQYF
j_call: TRBJ2-2; clone_size: -; v_call: TRBV6-5; cdr3_aa: CASSPSGGGTGELFF
j_call: TRBJ2-5; clone_size: few; v_call: TRBV4-1; cdr3_aa: CASSQTQQEQETQYF
j_call: TRBJ2-1; clone_size: few; v_call: TRBV30; cdr3_aa: CAWVPGGDEQFF
j_call: -; clone_size: -; v_call: TRBV4-3; cdr3_aa: CTSSQGLAATYEQYF
j_call: TRBJ1-6; clone_size: few; v_call: TRBV27; cdr3_aa: CASSLSTGQGISPLHF
j_call: TRBJ2-5; clone_size: many; v_call: TRBV10-3; cdr3_aa: CATHSGQPQETQYF
j_call: -; clone_size: -; v_call: TRBV7-2; cdr3_aa: CASSPRLVANEQFF
j_call: TRBJ2-7; clone_size: -; v_call: TRBV9; cdr3_aa: CASSVGVAGGPEQYF
j_call: TRBJ1-3; clone_size: few; v_call: TRBV12-3/TRBV12-4; cdr3_aa: CASSPLGAGVGNTIYF
j_call: TRBJ1-5; clone_size: few; v_call: TRBV6-1; cdr3_aa: CASSEEVQPQHF
j_call: TRBJ2-3; clone_size: -; v_call: TRBV12-5; cdr3_aa: CASGSDANLGTDTQYF
j_call: TRBJ2-5; clone_size: -; v_call: TRBV10-2; cdr3_aa: CASSAWARETQYF
j_call: TRBJ2-3; clone_size: -; v_call: TRBV9; cdr3_aa: CASSSSGGAMGQYF
j_call: -; clone_size: -; v_call: TRBV3-1; cdr3_aa: CASSPKSFYSSYEQYF
j_call: TRBJ2-2; clone_size: few; v_call: TRBV9; cdr3_aa: CASSRDVDWSGELFF
j_call: TRBJ2-3; clone_size: few; v_call: TRBV7-2; cdr3_aa: CASSLYRGQTTDTQYF
j_call: TRBJ2-2; clone_size: few; v_call: TRBV6-6; cdr3_aa: CASRLTSQNTGELFF
j_call: TRBJ1-2; clone_size: few; v_call: TRBV5-1; cdr3_aa: CASSTDLVTSYTF
j_call: TRBJ2-1; clone_size: -; v_call: TRBV4-3; cdr3_aa: CASSQEGDQINEQFF
j_call: TRBJ1-2; clone_size: -; v_call: TRBV7-8; cdr3_aa: CASSPGVGDYGYTF
j_call: TRBJ2-4; clone_size: -; v_call: TRBV4-1; cdr3_aa: CASSQGDRLAKNIQYF
j_call: TRBJ2-5; clone_size: -; v_call: TRBV4-3; cdr3_aa: CASSQAGYRSDETQYF
j_call: TRBJ1-1; clone_size: many; v_call: TRBV20-1; cdr3_aa: CSASEGAMNTEAFF
j_call: TRBJ1-2; clone_size: many; v_call: TRBV6-5; cdr3_aa: CATGGQGVGSYGYTF
j_call: TRBJ2-1; clone_size: few; v_call: TRBV15; cdr3_aa: CATLGYNEQFF
j_call: TRBJ1-2; clone_size: -; v_call: TRBV29-1; cdr3_aa: CSVGVWGRQGYTF
j_call: TRBJ2-1; clone_size: -; v_call: TRBV7-3; cdr3_aa: CASSLAGGYSYNEQFF
j_call: TRBJ2-5; clone_size: few; v_call: TRBV5-1; cdr3_aa: CGTTAGGQGQTQYF
j_call: TRBJ2-5; clone_size: -; v_call: TRBV10-3; cdr3_aa: CAISDSGETQYF
j_call: TRBJ2-4; clone_size: few; v_call: TRBV7-8; cdr3_aa: CASSLAAEGLVRNIQYF
j_call: TRBJ2-4; clone_size: many; v_call: TRBV9; cdr3_aa: CASSGIAKNIQYF
j_call: TRBJ2-3; clone_size: -; v_call: TRBV6-6; cdr3_aa: CASSSGQTLRTDTQYF
j_call: TRBJ2-5; clone_size: few; v_call: TRBV2; cdr3_aa: CASSARRSETQYF